This T cell receptor (beta chain) appears in the sequencing data of a study of technical replicates of blood from a few donors. This CDR3 spans 16 amino acids. Germline CDR1 and CDR2: MNHEY and SMNVEV (reference sequence). V lost 4 bases, J lost 2 bases, and 5 bases stayed unmatched. Here immunoSEQ multiplex PCR was the method, and the copy in TCRdb shows in-frame clones only, minus some. This repertoire shows over 55,000 clones, almost 98% found once; its top ten account for approximately 0.2%. Specimen: T cells isolated from PBMCs. The chain recombines TRBV27 with TRBJ1-2; 12 bases fit TRBD1. This TCR was sampled from a human donor in good health. The DNA of the CDR3 is TGTGCCAGCAGTTGGAGGGGACAGGGGGCCAACTATGGCTACACCTTC. Protein: CASSWRGQGANYGYTF.